The subject of this entry is one TCR beta chain. The protocol was immunoSEQ multiplex PCR, while the TCRdb copy is restricted to in-frame clones and leaves out a portion. The sample includes tens of thousands of clones, over 65% of them seen just once. The source of the sample is a study of chemoradiotherapy in HPV16-positive cancers. Germline CDR1 SGHRS, CDR2 YFSETQ. With V trimmed by 0 bases and J by 3 bases, 3 bases remained unmatched. CDR3 length: 15 amino acids. The specimen was blood, collected from a patient who underwent chemoradiotherapy. The chain uses TRBV5-1 and TRBJ1-3; 7 bases are a match to TRBD1. This TCR came from a human donor with HPV-associated anogenital cancer. CDR3 sequence (DNA): TGCGCCAGCAGCTTGGGACAGGGTAATGGAAACACCATATATTTT. Protein sequence: CASSLGQGNGNTIYF.